This T cell receptor (beta chain) was documented in a study of radiation and T cells in renal cell carcinoma. Sequencing was performed with immunoSEQ multiplex PCR; in TCRdb, only in-frame clones are kept and a portion is missing. The table has 130,000 to 150,000 clones, 86% seen once; the top ten hold around 17%. Trimming left V 3 bases short and J 3 bases short, with 9 bases between. CDR3 length equals 14 residues. CDR1 is SNHLY, CDR2 FYNNEI, per germline. Stated time point: blood 4 weeks post-SBRT, at nephrectomy. The treatment: 15 Gy SBRT to primary tumor, nephrectomy 4 weeks later. Radiation-treated patients gave blood at baseline, week 2 and week 4.

The sequence was collected from a woman between 45 and 65 years old with renal cell carcinoma. The rearrangement joins TRBV2 to TRBJ2-1; unclear D gene. The source was blood, collected from a patient whose treatment included radiotherapy and nephrectomy. The CDR3 coding sequence is TGTGCCAGCAGTGAGCGGCGGAACTACAATGAGCAGTTCTTC. Protein product: CASSERRNYNEQFF.